A selection of T cell receptor beta chains follows, all from one sample in a study of identical twins. Using its own MiXCR run on the 5' RACE reads, TCRdb lists one record per CDR3 protein. Among 1.5 million to 2 million distinct CDR3 sequences listed, roughly a third were seen once. Sequenced: cord blood. These receptor sequences come from a newborn girl in good health. The CDR3 runs from the conserved cysteine through the conserved F or W. Each record gives: J gene, D gene, clone size, V gene, CDR3 DNA, CDR3 protein. A D gene is named only where the DNA matches it firmly. A row's size may be missing; if present it is once, few, many or a size class.

J: TRBJ2-1; D: TRBD2; size: -; V: TRBV15; DNA: TGTGCCACCAGCAGAGATCCTAGCGGGGGTTCCTACAATGAGCAGTTCTTC; CDR3: CATSRDPSGGSYNEQFF
J: TRBJ1-5; D: -; size: few; V: TRBV11-2; DNA: TGTGCCAGCAGCTTAGATCCAGGGGTTAATCAGCCCCAGCATTTT; CDR3: CASSLDPGVNQPQHF
J: TRBJ2-1; D: -; size: -; V: TRBV4-2; DNA: TGTGCCAGCAGCCAAACGGCCGATGAGCAGTTCTTC; CDR3: CASSQTADEQFF
J: TRBJ2-1; D: TRBD2; size: once; V: TRBV4-2; DNA: TGTGCCAGCAGCCAAGATCTAGCGGGGGGGTCTGAGCAGTTCTTC; CDR3: CASSQDLAGGSEQFF
J: TRBJ1-1; D: -; size: -; V: TRBV25-1; DNA: TGTGCCACCCAGCGCGTTGAAGGGAACACTGAAGCTTTCTTT; CDR3: CATQRVEGNTEAFF
J: TRBJ1-2; D: -; size: -; V: TRBV20-1; DNA: TGCAGTGCTTGGGAATGGGGTCCTACGGGCTATGGCTACACCTTC; CDR3: CSAWEWGPTGYGYTF
J: TRBJ1-5; D: TRBD1; size: few; V: TRBV6-1; DNA: TGTGCCAGCAGGACAGGGGGTAGCAATCAGCCCCAGCATTTT; CDR3: CASRTGGSNQPQHF
J: TRBJ1-1; D: -; size: -; V: TRBV7-2; DNA: TGTGCCAGCAGCTCCCCACCACCAGAAGCTTTCTTT; CDR3: CASSSPPPEAFF
J: TRBJ1-4; D: -; size: -; V: TRBV7-2; DNA: TGTGCCAGCAGCAAGTACCGGGGAGATAATGAAAAACTGTTTTTT; CDR3: CASSKYRGDNEKLFF
J: TRBJ2-7; D: -; size: -; V: TRBV20-1; DNA: TGCAGTGTGGAAGGGATTTGGAGCTCCTACGAGCAGTACTTC; CDR3: CSVEGIWSSYEQYF
J: TRBJ1-6; D: -; size: few; V: TRBV10-3; DNA: TGTGCCATCAGGGGGCCGGGGCGGGGTGATAATTCACCCCTCCACTTT; CDR3: CAIRGPGRGDNSPLHF
J: TRBJ2-3; D: -; size: -; V: TRBV5-1; DNA: TGCGCCAGCAGCTTGGTGGGGATCCCAGATACGCAGTATTTT; CDR3: CASSLVGIPDTQYF
J: TRBJ2-7; D: -; size: many; V: TRBV5-1; DNA: TGCGCCAGCAGCAGACTGGGACACCGACACTCCTACGAGCAGTACTTC; CDR3: CASSRLGHRHSYEQYF
J: TRBJ2-1; D: TRBD2; size: few; V: TRBV7-2; DNA: TGTGCCAGCAGCCCCCCGGGACTAGCGGGGCCTTACAATGAGCAGTTCTTC; CDR3: CASSPPGLAGPYNEQFF
J: TRBJ1-1; D: TRBD1; size: few; V: TRBV20-1; DNA: TGCAGTGCTTACAGGGGACATATGAACACTGAAGCTTTCTTT; CDR3: CSAYRGHMNTEAFF
J: TRBJ2-7; D: TRBD2; size: -; V: TRBV29-1; DNA: TGCAGCGTCGCCCGTCGAGTTAGCGGGACCCCAGGCTCCTACAATGAGCAGTACTTC; CDR3: CSVARRVSGTPGSYNEQYF
J: TRBJ2-7; D: -; size: -; V: TRBV7-9; DNA: TGTGCCAGCAGCTTACCGGGTAGCGGACCCTACGAGCAGTACTTC; CDR3: CASSLPGSGPYEQYF
J: TRBJ2-1; D: -; size: few; V: TRBV20-1; DNA: TGCAGTGCGTGGACTAACAATGAGCAGTTCTTC; CDR3: CSAWTNNEQFF
J: TRBJ2-1; D: TRBD2; size: -; V: TRBV5-1; DNA: TGCGCCAGCAGCTTGGCGGGTTCTAGCGGGAGCTACAATGAGCAGTTCTTC; CDR3: CASSLAGSSGSYNEQFF
J: TRBJ2-7; D: TRBD2; size: -; V: TRBV9; DNA: TGTGCCAGCAGCGTAGCTCCTAGCGGGAGTACCTACGAGCAGTACTTC; CDR3: CASSVAPSGSTYEQYF
J: TRBJ2-7; D: -; size: -; V: TRBV27; DNA: TGTGCCAGCAGTTTAATCTGGACCACCAACGAGCAGTACTTC; CDR3: CASSLIWTTNEQYF
J: TRBJ2-1; D: TRBD2; size: few; V: TRBV7-8; DNA: TGTGCCAGCAGCTCCCCTGCATTACTAGCGGGGGTCCACAATGAGCAGTTCTTC; CDR3: CASSSPALLAGVHNEQFF
J: TRBJ2-4; D: TRBD1; size: few; V: TRBV7-9; DNA: TGTGCCAGCAGCACAGGGGGCCAGAACATTCAGTACTTC; CDR3: CASSTGGQNIQYF
J: TRBJ2-5; D: TRBD2; size: -; V: TRBV6-2/TRBV6-3; DNA: TGTGCCAGCAGTTTTGCGGGGGGTACTCAGACCCAGTACTTC; CDR3: CASSFAGGTQTQYF
J: TRBJ2-1; D: -; size: few; V: TRBV2; DNA: TGTGCCAGCAGTGATTGGAATAAGGGGGATGAGCAGTTCTTC; CDR3: CASSDWNKGDEQFF
J: TRBJ1-6; D: -; size: -; V: TRBV20-1; DNA: TGCAGTGCTAGAGCCCCCGGGACCGAGAATTCACCCCTCCACTTT; CDR3: CSARAPGTENSPLHF
J: TRBJ1-4; D: -; size: -; V: TRBV10-3; DNA: TGTGCCATCAGTGAGGACATTGGTGAAAAACTGTTTTTT; CDR3: CAISEDIGEKLFF
J: TRBJ1-1; D: -; size: once; V: TRBV28; DNA: TGTGCCAGCAGGCCAGGGGCCCAGGGTCCCCCTGAAACTTTCTTT; CDR3: CASRPGAQGPPETFF
J: TRBJ2-1; D: -; size: -; V: TRBV6-2/TRBV6-3; DNA: TGTGCCAGCAACGGGGAACATATCTACAATGAGCAGTTCTTC; CDR3: CASNGEHIYNEQFF
J: TRBJ2-3; D: -; size: -; V: TRBV9; DNA: TGTGCCAGCAGCCATGACCCTAGCAGCACAGATACGCAGTATTTT; CDR3: CASSHDPSSTDTQYF
J: TRBJ1-4; D: -; size: -; V: TRBV20-1; DNA: TGCAGTGCTAGAATATTGGGAACTAATGAAAAACTGTTTTTT; CDR3: CSARILGTNEKLFF
J: TRBJ2-5; D: TRBD2; size: -; V: TRBV20-1; DNA: TGCAGTGTTAGAGCCGGGACTAGCGTTCAAGAGACCCAGTACTTC; CDR3: CSVRAGTSVQETQYF
J: TRBJ1-5; D: -; size: -; V: TRBV7-8; DNA: TGTGCCAGCAGCTTTAGACGGGACAAGGCCATCAATCAGCCCCAGCATTTT; CDR3: CASSFRRDKAINQPQHF
J: TRBJ1-6; D: TRBD1; size: few; V: TRBV20-1; DNA: TGCAGTGCTAGGGATTGGACAGGCTTCTCCTATAATTCACCCCTCCACTTT; CDR3: CSARDWTGFSYNSPLHF
J: TRBJ1-5; D: -; size: -; V: TRBV6-6; DNA: TGTGCCAGCCTAAGGGGCCGGGGATCCCTACAGCCCCAGCATTTT; CDR3: CASLRGRGSLQPQHF
J: TRBJ2-2; D: TRBD1; size: -; V: TRBV4-2; DNA: TGTGCCAGCAGCCACTACAGAACAGGGGGCGCCGGGGAGCTGTTTTTT; CDR3: CASSHYRTGGAGELFF
J: TRBJ1-2; D: TRBD1; size: -; V: TRBV6-1; DNA: TGTGCCAGCAGTGGATCCAGGGGGCGTCGGGAGGGCTACACCTTC; CDR3: CASSGSRGRREGYTF
J: TRBJ2-1; D: -; size: few; V: TRBV6-1; DNA: TGTGCCAGCCGAGGGGTAGCTAAGGATGAGCAGTTCTTC; CDR3: CASRGVAKDEQFF
J: TRBJ1-5; D: TRBD1; size: few; V: TRBV27; DNA: TGTGCCAGCAGTCTGCGGGCGACAGGGCATCAGCCCCAGCATTTT; CDR3: CASSLRATGHQPQHF
J: TRBJ1-2; D: -; size: -; V: TRBV4-2; DNA: TGTGCCAGCAGACGAGAGGAGGAGGGCTTCTATGGCTACACCTTC; CDR3: CASRREEEGFYGYTF
J: TRBJ2-7; D: -; size: -; V: TRBV6-5; DNA: TGTGCCAGCAGTTACCGCAGGCCTAGCTCCTACGAGCAGTACTTC; CDR3: CASSYRRPSSYEQYF
J: TRBJ2-7; D: -; size: -; V: TRBV25-1; DNA: TGTGCCAGCAGTCCCAGGGGCCCTCCCTACGAGCAGTACTTC; CDR3: CASSPRGPPYEQYF
J: TRBJ2-1; D: TRBD2; size: few; V: TRBV7-6; DNA: TGTGCCAGCAGCTCGCTCCCTTTAGCGGGAGGCGGGTACAATGAGCAGTTCTTC; CDR3: CASSSLPLAGGGYNEQFF
J: TRBJ2-1; D: TRBD2; size: -; V: TRBV6-1; DNA: TGTGCCAGCACCAAAACTCTAGCGGGAGAGAGATACAATGAGCAGTTCTTC; CDR3: CASTKTLAGERYNEQFF
J: TRBJ1-5; D: -; size: few; V: TRBV14; DNA: TGTGCCAGCAGCCATGCAAGGGGGATTAACAATCAGCCCCAGCATTTT; CDR3: CASSHARGINNQPQHF
J: TRBJ2-1; D: TRBD2; size: -; V: TRBV18; DNA: TGTGCCAGCTCACCACGTCCTCTAGCGGGAGTTGTTGAGCAGTTCTTC; CDR3: CASSPRPLAGVVEQFF
J: TRBJ2-3; D: -; size: many; V: TRBV15; DNA: TGTGCCACCAGCAGAGATCAGGTTCTAGCCCAAAGTTACGGCACAGATACGCAGTATTTT; CDR3: CATSRDQVLAQSYGTDTQYF